This T cell receptor beta chain was identified during a study of T cells after yellow fever vaccination. Across the study: Preparing low-cell-number fractions relied on SMART-Seq v4 Ultra Low Input. Study outcomes and limitations: Most primary-vaccination clones recurred post-booster (around 95% CD4, around 88% CD8). The CD4 and CD8 compartments had a small share of their clonotypes in common. The study noted that FACS-sorted repertoires could contain abundant clonotypes contaminating from the bulk population.

With regard to this clonotype: The target antigen is unknown.

TCRdb reprocessed the 5' RACE reads with MiXCR, giving one entry per CDR3 protein. The table includes a few hundred thousand distinct CDR3 sequences, about 17% detected once. The sequenced sample was PBMCs, obtained 4 to 5 days after the first yellow fever vaccination. This TCR was recovered from a young man who received the YFV17D yellow fever vaccine.

The CDR3: CASSIETGGSPLHF. CDR3 DNA sequence: TGTGCCAGCAGCATCGAGACAGGGGGTTCACCCCTCCACTTT. This chain links TRBV7-9 with TRBJ1-6, with 9 positions matching TRBD1. This CDR3 has 14 residues. Germline V gives CDR1 SEHNR, CDR2 FQNEAQ (reference sequence). The trim removed 5 bases at V and 9 bases at J, leaving 5 bases unmatched.